These 5 T cell receptor beta chains originate from one sample sequenced in a study of T cell changes during pregnancy in multiple sclerosis. Measured with immunoSEQ multiplex PCR; TCRdb has only the in-frame clones, and not every one. The data contain 90,000 or so clones, around 94% of them singletons. The specimen comprised peripheral blood, sampled after pregnancy. The origin of the receptors is a female donor in good health, enrolled as a control in a pregnancy study.

The rearrangement links TRBV5-1 to TRBJ2-1; TRBD2 matches 10 bases. CDR3 size: 15 residues. V lost 1 base and J lost 8; bases outside the gene matches: 6. Germline values: CDR1 SGHRS, CDR2 YFSETQ. In nucleotides, the CDR3 is TGCGCCAGCAGCTTGTCAAGCGGGAGGGTCTATGAGCAGTTCTTC. This gives the protein CASSLSSGRVYEQFF.

The V call is TRBV7-9, the J call TRBJ1-1, with D uncertain. The CDR3 is 12 residues long. Trimming shortened V by 6 bases and J by 3 bases, and 8 bases separated the two germline ends. In germline, CDR1 is SEHNR, CDR2 FQNEAQ (reference sequence). The CDR3 here is CASRFGDTEAFF. As DNA, the CDR3 is TGTGCCAGCAGGTTCGGGGACACTGAAGCTTTCTTT.

The V call is TRBV19, the J call TRBJ2-7; tentatively, D is TRBD2 (6 bases). The germline gives CDR1 LNHDA, CDR2 SQIVND (reference sequence). V was cut by 0 bases and J by 6 bases, with 15 bases left in between. CDR3 length: 15 residues. The CDR3 DNA reads as TGTGCCAGTAGTATAGATCGGCCCGGGAGAGGCGAGCAGTACTTC. Translating it yields CASSIDRPGRGEQYF.

The chain links TRBV6-5 to TRBJ2-3; 12 bases align to TRBD2. Per germline, CDR1 MNHEY and CDR2 SVGAGI. V lost 6 bases and J lost 4; bases outside the gene matches: 5. This CDR3 comprises 15 residues. The CDR3 nucleotides read TGTGCCAGCAGCGGGGGACTAGCGGGCTCAGATACGCAGTATTTT. Translated: CASSGGLAGSDTQYF.

The chain is built from TRBV6-6 and TRBJ2-1; the D gene is possibly TRBD1 (6 bases). Germline V gene sequence: CDR1 MNHNY, CDR2 SVGAGI (reference sequence). The length of the CDR3 is 11 residues. With 7 bases removed from V and 10 bases from J, the gap between germline ends came to 11 bases. CDR3 in amino acids: CASNLGQEQFF. DNA for the CDR3: TGTGCCAGCAACCTTGGACAGGAGCAGTTCTTC.